This TCR beta chain originates from a study of cytomegalovirus exposure and HLA in healthy donors. This PCR relied on a set of 60 Vbeta primers and 13 Jbeta primers. TCRdb keeps only in-frame clones here, not all; method: immunoSEQ multiplex PCR. The sample has 73,000 or so clones, around three quarters seen once. This CDR3 has 15 amino acids. Germline CDR1 LNHDA, CDR2 SQIVND (reference sequence). Trimming took 6 bases from V and 3 from J; bases not matched to a gene: 8. V is TRBV19 and J is TRBJ2-1; 7 nucleotides match TRBD1. The receptor comes from a man in his fifties in good health and CMV-seronegative. The source material was PBMCs. As DNA, the CDR3 is TGTGCCAGTAGGGAACAGGGGCCAAGCTACAATGAGCAGTTCTTC. Its protein is CASREQGPSYNEQFF.